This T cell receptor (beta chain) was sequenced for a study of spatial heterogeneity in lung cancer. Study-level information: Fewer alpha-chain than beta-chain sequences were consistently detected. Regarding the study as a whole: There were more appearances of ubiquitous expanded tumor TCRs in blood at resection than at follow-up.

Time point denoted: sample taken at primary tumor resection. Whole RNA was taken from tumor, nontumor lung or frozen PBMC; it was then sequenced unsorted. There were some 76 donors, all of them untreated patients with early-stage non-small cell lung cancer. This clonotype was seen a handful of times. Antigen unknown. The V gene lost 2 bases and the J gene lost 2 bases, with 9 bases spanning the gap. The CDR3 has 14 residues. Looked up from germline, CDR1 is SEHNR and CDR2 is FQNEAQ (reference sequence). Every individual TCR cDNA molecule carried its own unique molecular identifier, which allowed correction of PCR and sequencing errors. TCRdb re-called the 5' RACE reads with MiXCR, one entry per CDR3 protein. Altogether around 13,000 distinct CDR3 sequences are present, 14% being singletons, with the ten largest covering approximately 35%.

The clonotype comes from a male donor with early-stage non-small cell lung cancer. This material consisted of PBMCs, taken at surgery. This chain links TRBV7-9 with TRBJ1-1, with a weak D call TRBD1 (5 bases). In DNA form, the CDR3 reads TGTGCCAGCAGCTTATTGGGGGTTAACACTGAAGCTTTCTTT. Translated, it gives CASSLLGVNTEAFF. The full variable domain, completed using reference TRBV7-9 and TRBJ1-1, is DTGVSQNPRHKITKRGQNVTFRCDPISEHNRLYWYRQTLGQGPEFLTYFQNEAQLEKSRLLSDRFSAERPKGSFSTLEIQRTEQGDSAMYLCASSLLGVNTEAFFGQGTRLTVV.